This is a list of T cell receptor beta chains from one sample in a study of identical twins. Via MiXCR, TCRdb re-called the 5' RACE reads, giving one row per CDR3 protein. Among over 200,000 distinct CDR3 sequences listed, 9.4% were seen once. The material sequenced was memory (CD45RO+) T cells sorted from blood. The receptors come from a woman aged 18 to 35 in good health. Both conserved end residues are part of each CDR3. Fields, in order: J gene, clone size, V gene, CDR3 length, D gene, CDR3 DNA, CDR3 protein. A D gene is named only where the DNA matches it firmly. Only some rows state a clone size, as once, few, many or a class for expanded clones.

TRBJ2-5 NA TRBV12-3/TRBV12-4 12 NA TGTGCCAGCAGTACCCCCCGGGGGACCCAGTACTTC CASSTPRGTQYF
TRBJ1-1 NA TRBV5-1 13 NA TGCGCCAGCAGCTTACCAGAATCCACTGAAGCTTTCTTT CASSLPESTEAFF
TRBJ2-2 NA TRBV12-3/TRBV12-4 14 NA TGTGCCAGCAGGTGGACGGCTCACACCGGGGAGCTGTTTTTT CASRWTAHTGELFF
TRBJ1-2 few TRBV4-3 14 TRBD1 TGCGCCAGCAGCCAAGAGACAGGGTGGACGGGCTACACCTTC CASSQETGWTGYTF
TRBJ2-1 many TRBV19 14 TRBD2 TGTGCCAGTAGTATTGGGGTAGCGGGGAATGAGCAGTTCTTC CASSIGVAGNEQFF
TRBJ2-3 NA TRBV7-2 15 NA TGTGCCAGCAGCTTAGTGGGGGCGGGGATAGATACGCAGTATTTT CASSLVGAGIDTQYF
TRBJ1-1 many TRBV29-1 12 NA TGCACCGTGCGGGGTTGGAGCACTGAAGCTTTCTTT CTVRGWSTEAFF
TRBJ2-7 NA TRBV20-1 16 TRBD1 TGCAGTGTCACTCCTTCCGAGGGACAGGGTTCAGGAGAGCAGTACTTC CSVTPSEGQGSGEQYF
TRBJ2-2 NA TRBV7-9 15 TRBD1 TGTGCCAGCAGCACCCGACAGGGCGACACCGGGGAGCTGTTTTTT CASSTRQGDTGELFF
TRBJ2-3 many TRBV27 15 NA TGTGCCAGCAGTCCCTACTTGCGGGACTCAGATACGCAGTATTTT CASSPYLRDSDTQYF
TRBJ1-1 many TRBV12-3/TRBV12-4 13 NA TGTGCCAGCATTAACAGGGTCTTCACTGAAGCTTTCTTT CASINRVFTEAFF
TRBJ2-1 few TRBV4-3 15 NA TGCGCCAGCAGCCAAGTAACGGGAGTTTCCGATGAGCAGTTCTTC CASSQVTGVSDEQFF
TRBJ2-7 many TRBV10-3 17 TRBD1 TGTGCCACCCGACCGGGACAGGGGACCCCCTGGAGTAGGGAGCAGTACTTC CATRPGQGTPWSREQYF
TRBJ2-6 NA TRBV6-5 17 NA TGTGCCAGCAGTTGGTACAGGGAGGGTTCTGGGGCCAACGTCCTGACTTTC CASSWYREGSGANVLTF
TRBJ2-1 few TRBV12-3/TRBV12-4 16 NA TGTGCCAGCAGTTTATTGATTACGGGGAACCCCAATGAGCAGTTCTTC CASSLLITGNPNEQFF
TRBJ2-3 NA TRBV29-1 15 TRBD2 TGCAGCGTTGGGAGCGGGGGGACCCGATTGGATACGCAGTATTTT CSVGSGGTRLDTQYF
TRBJ2-7 NA TRBV5-6 14 NA TGTGCCAGCAGCTTGGGGACGGTATACTACGAGCAGTACTTC CASSLGTVYYEQYF
TRBJ1-2 many TRBV5-1 15 NA TGCGCCAGCAGCCGTTCACGAGGGAGTTTAGGTGGCTACACCTTC CASSRSRGSLGGYTF
TRBJ2-1 few TRBV19 15 TRBD2 TGTGCCAGTAGTACCCGACTAGCGGGAGCCAATGAGCAGTTCTTC CASSTRLAGANEQFF
TRBJ2-1 few TRBV4-1 16 NA TGCGCCAGCAGCCGAAGGCCCGGAGCAGGGGACAATGAGCAGTTCTTC CASSRRPGAGDNEQFF
TRBJ1-1 NA TRBV11-3 14 TRBD1 TGTGCCAGCAGCTTACAGGGGGGATCGACTGAAGCTTTCTTT CASSLQGGSTEAFF
TRBJ2-7 few TRBV9 15 TRBD2 TGTGCCAGCAGCGCCTTAGCGGGCCTCTCCTACGAGCAGTACTTC CASSALAGLSYEQYF
TRBJ2-3 NA TRBV20-1 13 NA TGCAGTGCTCAAGGGGGGGCCCTAGATACGCAGTATTTT CSAQGGALDTQYF
TRBJ2-5 NA TRBV20-1 13 TRBD2 TGCAGTGCAAAACTAGCGTTTAAAGAGACCCAGTACTTC CSAKLAFKETQYF
TRBJ2-3 NA TRBV7-2 14 TRBD2 TGTGCCAGCAGAGTAGCGGGGGGCCCAGATACGCAGTATTTT CASRVAGGPDTQYF
TRBJ2-7 NA TRBV20-1 16 TRBD2 TGCTGTGCAACCGGGACTAGCGGGAGGGCGGGCTACGAGCAGTACTTC CCATGTSGRAGYEQYF
TRBJ2-3 few TRBV20-1 16 TRBD2 TGCAGTGCTAGCGTAGGGGCGGGAGGGATCACAGATACGCAGTATTTT CSASVGAGGITDTQYF
TRBJ1-3 few TRBV18 18 TRBD1 TGTGCCAGCTCACCCCTCCGGACAGGGGGATATCTGGAAAACACCATATATTTT CASSPLRTGGYLENTIYF
TRBJ2-7 NA TRBV20-1 11 TRBD2 TGCAGTGCTAGGGGGGGGACCGAGCAGTACTTC CSARGGTEQYF
TRBJ2-2 few TRBV12-3/TRBV12-4 11 NA TGTGCCAGCAGTTTTGTGGGGGAGCTGTTTTTT CASSFVGELFF
TRBJ2-7 few TRBV20-1 16 TRBD1 TGCAGTGCTAGAGGGTTGAGGACAGGGGGCGTCGACGAGCAGTACTTC CSARGLRTGGVDEQYF
TRBJ1-5 many TRBV5-1 13 NA TGCGCCAGCAGCTTGGGACCCAATCAGCCCCAGCATTTT CASSLGPNQPQHF
TRBJ2-2 NA TRBV20-1 15 NA TGCAGTGCTAGGACGTCCGACCAGAACACCGGGGAGCTGTTTTTT CSARTSDQNTGELFF
TRBJ2-1 NA TRBV12-3/TRBV12-4 15 NA TGTGCCAGCACCCTTGCGGGGACCCTTTCCAATGAGCAGTTCTTC CASTLAGTLSNEQFF
TRBJ2-1 NA TRBV20-1 11 NA TGCAGTGCCGAGAAGGTCGATGAGCAGTTCTTC CSAEKVDEQFF
TRBJ2-4 NA TRBV6-1 14 NA TGTGCCAGCAGCCACGGACAGTCTACGAACATTCAGTACTTC CASSHGQSTNIQYF
TRBJ2-3 NA TRBV20-1 15 TRBD2 TGCAGTGCTAACCCGACTAGCGGCCTCACAGATACGCAGTATTTT CSANPTSGLTDTQYF
TRBJ2-1 many TRBV7-9 17 NA TGTGCCAGCAGCCCACAGGGGGCGGGAGGGCCTTACAATGAGCAGTTCTTC CASSPQGAGGPYNEQFF
TRBJ2-2 NA TRBV21-1 17 NA TGTGCCAGGGCACGGAGAAAAGGGGCGGTGAGCACCGGGGAGCTGTTTTTT CARARRKGAVSTGELFF
TRBJ2-6 NA TRBV7-9 13 NA TGTGCCAGCAGCTCTTACGGGGCCAACGTCCTGACTTTC CASSSYGANVLTF